Listed below are T cell receptor beta chains from one sample, sequenced in a study of CXCR3-negative and CXCR3-positive naive CD8 T cells. TCRdb reworked the 5' RACE reads into one entry per CDR3 protein, no DNA. The table for this sample gives roughly 41,000 distinct CDR3 sequences. The source material was memory CD8+ T cells from blood. The receptors were gathered from a human donor in good health. Some clones in this sample may be carry-over from other donors' samples. Each CDR3 is given with its conserved first and last residue. Clone size is shown for a subset of rows, as once, few, many or a class of expanded clone.

V	size	J	CDR3
TRBV6-2/TRBV6-3	NA	TRBJ2-7	CASSSLYEGARSYEQYF
TRBV5-4	NA	TRBJ1-2	CASSLVQGGGYTF
TRBV7-9	NA	TRBJ2-7	CASSTRTGLASYEQYF
TRBV7-9	NA	TRBJ1-1	CASSLVARNTEAFF
TRBV7-2	NA	TRBJ2-7	CASSSDSGLAGAYEQYF
TRBV7-9	NA	TRBJ2-1	CASRRAGEIYEQFF
TRBV19	NA	TRBJ2-1	CATELGGDEQFF
TRBV7-8	NA	TRBJ2-2	CASSLEASAGPTGELFF
TRBV2	large	TRBJ2-1	CASSVDSSYNEQFF
TRBV7-9	NA	TRBJ1-1	CASSPGQGAYTEAFF
TRBV4-2	NA	TRBJ2-5	CASSQVVGQGETQYF
TRBV27	NA	TRBJ2-5	CASTQRAGYLQETQYF
TRBV19	NA	TRBJ1-1	CASSFYTGTGVSTEAFF
TRBV4-2	NA	TRBJ2-7	CASSQAPTGTGGYEQYF
TRBV29-1	NA	TRBJ1-1	CSTRQGWEAFF
TRBV29-1	NA	TRBJ2-1	CSVAGLGSYNEQFF
TRBV2	NA	TRBJ1-1	CASSEGSEAFF
TRBV29-1	NA	TRBJ2-2	CSVPGSTGELFF
TRBV28	NA	TRBJ2-3	CASSSRDRSTDTQYF
TRBV5-1	NA	TRBJ2-1	CASSLDGGLGNEQFF
TRBV29-1	NA	TRBJ1-2	CSATGEDGYTF
TRBV6-4	NA	TRBJ2-3	CASSERGTSGTDTQYF
TRBV5-1	NA	TRBJ2-7	CASSEGLAGRYEQYF
TRBV5-5	NA	TRBJ2-7	CASSLWDGPYEQYF
TRBV29-1	NA	TRBJ1-4	CSVGDPESTNEKLFF
TRBV4-3	NA	TRBJ2-2	CASSQILAEKLNTGELFF
TRBV14	NA	TRBJ2-5	CASSPGEVQGYQETQYF
TRBV5-5	NA	TRBJ2-2	CASSLAPGLAGLTGELFF
TRBV29-1	NA	TRBJ1-1	CSVGQNPNTEAFF
TRBV9	NA	TRBJ2-2	CASSVYYGGSDGELFF
TRBV5-4	NA	TRBJ2-5	CASSLVQGALLETQYF
TRBV23-1	NA	TRBJ2-7	CAKGLRSEQYF
TRBV5-5	NA	TRBJ2-4	CASRLTSTSLDIQYF